This T cell receptor beta chain stems from a study of T cell responses to AZD1222 COVID-19 vaccine. From germline, CDR1 is GTSNPN and CDR2 SVGIG (reference sequence). Losses at the gene ends were 2 bases for V and 10 bases for J; bases not matched to a gene: 9. This CDR3 has 13 amino acids. Comments on this clone: Its antigen is unidentified.

Libraries were prepared by immunoSEQ multiplex PCR; TCRdb keeps only in-frame clonotypes and omits some of them. The sample yields around 130,000 clones, 80% to 90% seen once. Study-wide findings and caveats: Spike-specific TCR breadth and depth went up after people got two AZD1222 doses.

The sequenced sample was peripheral blood, obtained on day 0 of AZD1222 vaccination. This sequence originates from an adult in good health. V gene TRBV30 combines with J gene TRBJ2-3, with 7 bases lining up with TRBD1. The CDR3, as DNA: TGTGCCTGGAGTTCCCGGACAGGTCAAGCGCAGTATTTT. Amino acids: CAWSSRTGQAQYF.